This section outlines one T cell receptor (beta chain) sequence together with its context. What it binds is unknown. The sample belongs to a study of early T cells in non-severe SARS-CoV-2 infection. General study findings and limits: Anti-spike CD8 specificities were favored by VDJdb matching, whose results missed private and CD4 specificities.

TCRdb passed the 5' RACE reads through MiXCR, listing each CDR3 protein once. The sample contains 50,000 to 75,000 distinct CDR3 sequences, around 6.5% of which appear only once. V lost 6 bases and J lost 4, with 19 bases in between. The CDR3 has 15 residues. The germline V gene encodes CDR1 MGHRA and CDR2 YSYEKL. The V and J genes are TRBV4-1 and TRBJ2-7, with D hard to call. Sequenced material: whole blood, taken at baseline. The TCR was taken from an adult who was a healthcare worker with PCR-confirmed SARS-CoV-2 infection or an uninfected control (not recorded which). CDR3 in DNA: TGCGCCAGCAGACTCAGAGTGGTCGGGCCATACGAGCAGTACTTC. As protein: CASRLRVVGPYEQYF.